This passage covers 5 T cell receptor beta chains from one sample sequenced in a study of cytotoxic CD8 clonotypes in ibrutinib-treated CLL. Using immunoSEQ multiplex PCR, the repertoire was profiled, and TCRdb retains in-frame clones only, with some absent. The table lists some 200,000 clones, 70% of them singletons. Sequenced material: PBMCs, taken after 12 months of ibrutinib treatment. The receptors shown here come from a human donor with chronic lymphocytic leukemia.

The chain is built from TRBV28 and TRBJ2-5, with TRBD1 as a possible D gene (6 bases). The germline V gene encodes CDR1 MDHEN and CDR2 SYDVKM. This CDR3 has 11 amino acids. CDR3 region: CRAGVGETQYF. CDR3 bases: TGTAGGGCAGGGGTGGGTGAGACCCAGTACTTC. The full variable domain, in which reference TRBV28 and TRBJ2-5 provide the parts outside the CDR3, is DVKVTQSSRYLVKRTGEKVFLECVQDMDHENMFWYRQDPGLGLRLIYFSYDVKMKEKGDIPEGYSVSREKKERFSLILESASTNQTSMYLCRAGVGETQYFGPGTRLLVL.

The CDR3 nucleotides read TGTGCCAGCTCACCCGCGCGGACAGATACGCAGTATTTT. The encoded protein is CASSPARTDTQYF. The rearrangement links TRBV18 to TRBJ2-3; D is unresolved. In germline, CDR1 is KGHSH, CDR2 LQKENI. Trimming took 3 bases from V and 3 from J, leaving 7 bases between them. CDR3 length equals 13 residues.

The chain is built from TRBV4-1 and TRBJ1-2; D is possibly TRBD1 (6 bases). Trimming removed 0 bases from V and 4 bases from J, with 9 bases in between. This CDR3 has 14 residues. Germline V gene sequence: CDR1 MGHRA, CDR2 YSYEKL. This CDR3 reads CASSQDQGPYGYTF. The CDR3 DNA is TGCGCCAGCAGCCAAGATCAGGGGCCCTATGGCTACACCTTC.

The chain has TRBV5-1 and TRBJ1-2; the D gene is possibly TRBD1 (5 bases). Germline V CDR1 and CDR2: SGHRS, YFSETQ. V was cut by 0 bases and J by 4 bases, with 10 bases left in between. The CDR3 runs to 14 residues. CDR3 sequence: CASSLVVGTYGYTF. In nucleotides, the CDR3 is TGCGCCAGCAGCTTGGTCGTAGGGACCTATGGCTACACCTTC. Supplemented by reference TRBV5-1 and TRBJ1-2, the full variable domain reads KAGVTQTPRYLIKTRGQQVTLSCSPISGHRSVSWYQQTPGQGLQFLFEYFSETQRNKGNFPGRFSGRQFSNSRSEMNVSTLELGDSALYLCASSLVVGTYGYTFGSGTRLTVV.

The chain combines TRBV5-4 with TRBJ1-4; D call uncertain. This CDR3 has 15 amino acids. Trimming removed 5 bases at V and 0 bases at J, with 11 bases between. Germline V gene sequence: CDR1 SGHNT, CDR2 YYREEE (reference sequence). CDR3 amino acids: CASSGPGATNEKLFF. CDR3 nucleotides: TGTGCCAGCAGTGGACCGGGTGCAACTAATGAAAAACTGTTTTTT.